This TCR beta chain was captured in a study of blood T cells in healthy people across ages. About this clonotype: Its antigen remains unidentified.

Overall study findings and caveats: Estimated diversity, derived from one million T cells, was regarded as an underestimate.

The study isolated at least 7 million PBMCs from each sample. It was with a sample-barcoded 5' primer and a J-beta primer mix that a second PCR of about 6 to 11 cycles was run. Every individual sample yielded 2.5 million or more paired-end reads (each containing CDR3). TCRdb reprocessed the 5' RACE reads via MiXCR and lists one record per CDR3 protein. Among around 1.5 million distinct CDR3 sequences listed, approximately 59% were seen once. The CDR3 sequence is 14 residues long. Germline lookup yields CDR1 MNHNY and CDR2 SVGAGI (reference sequence). This sequence originates from a man aged 18 to 35 in good health. This rearrangement joins TRBV6-6 to TRBJ2-4; D gene uncertain. Judging by the DNA end, TRBJ2-7 fits better; the J call may be wrong. Sequencing was performed on blood. In DNA, the CDR3 is TGTGCCAGCGCCAAGAGAGTCAGCCCCTACGAGCAGTACTTC. It is translated as CASAKRVSPYEQYF.